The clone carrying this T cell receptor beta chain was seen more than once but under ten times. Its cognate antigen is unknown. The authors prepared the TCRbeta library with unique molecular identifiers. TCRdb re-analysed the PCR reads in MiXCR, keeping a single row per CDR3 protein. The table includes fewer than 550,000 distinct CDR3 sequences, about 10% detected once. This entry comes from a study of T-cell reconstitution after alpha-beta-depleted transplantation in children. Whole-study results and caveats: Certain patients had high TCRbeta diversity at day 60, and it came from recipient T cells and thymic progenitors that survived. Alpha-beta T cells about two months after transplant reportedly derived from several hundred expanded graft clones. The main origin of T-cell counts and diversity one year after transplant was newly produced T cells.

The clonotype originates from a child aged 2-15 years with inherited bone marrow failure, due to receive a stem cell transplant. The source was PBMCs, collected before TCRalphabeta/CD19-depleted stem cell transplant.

The CDR3 DNA follows: TGTGCCAGCAGTTACGGCGGGAGGGAACAAGAGACCCAGTACTTC. Translation: CASSYGGREQETQYF. The chain links TRBV6-5 to TRBJ2-5, with TRBD2 identical over 9 bases. Losses at the gene ends were 2 bases for V and 2 bases for J; bases not matched to a gene: 3. This CDR3 region has 15 residues. The V gene's germline CDR1 is MNHEY and CDR2 SVGAGI.